This note documents a single T cell receptor (beta chain) sequence. The target of this receptor is not known. Per-base quality was not reported, and no clone a single base away is much larger than it. The CDR1 and CDR2 encoded by the germline V gene are MGHDK and SYGVNS. There are 11 amino acids in the CDR3, from cysteine to phenylalanine inclusive. Only CDR3 DNA remains: 33 bases, in frame from the first base. Between the V and J ends, shortened by 8 bases and 3 bases respectively, the junction contains 7 bases. The treatment or condition label, as the study defines it: some 20 received Ad26.COV2.S at low or high dose, single or two shots; about 5 received placebo; per-sample allocation not given. For vaccine and placebo recipients, the sequenced repertoires came from samples collected on day 63 after the first injection. In Cohort 1b, fewer than 30 adults aged 18-55 years were enrolled at a single site in Boston, USA, between 29 July and 7 August 2020. Ad26.COV2.S was a replication-incompetent adenovirus type 26 vector expressing a prefusion-stabilized SARS-CoV-2 spike protein from the original Wuhan strain.

This sample was included in a study of Ad26.COV2.S vaccination and SARS-CoV-2 variants (dated by TCRdb to the early 2020s). Regarding the study in general: Vaccine-arm donors came from COV1001, a multicentre, randomized, double-blind, placebo-controlled phase I-IIa trial of Ad26.COV2.S in healthy adults. Ad26.COV2.S was administered intramuscularly at a dose of 5x10^10 or 1x10^11 viral particles, either as one shot or as two shots given 56 days apart. TCRbeta repertoire sequencing was used to assess the specificity and breadth of SARS-CoV-2-reactive T cell receptors after Ad26.COV2.S vaccination. The TCR-sequenced set comprised about 32 samples: around 20 Ad26.COV2.S vaccine recipients, 5 placebo recipients and 8 SARS-CoV-2 convalescent individuals. Participants in the trial were split at random into five groups of five each, receiving low-dose or high-dose Ad26.COV2.S once or twice, or else placebo on both occasions. Throughout the experiments and outcome assessment, investigators stayed blinded to trial group allocation.

The paper as a whole reports these results and caveats: Non-spike TCR breadth was comparable between vaccine and placebo recipients, consistent with the vaccine containing only spike. Compared with placebo recipients, Ad26.COV2.S recipients showed higher spike-specific TCR breadth (P = 0.0014). According to the authors, total T cell responses may have been underestimated by the TCR breadth and depth analyses. The study was not powered for comparison of responses between vaccine doses or regimens. After vaccination, substantial breadth of spike-specific CD8+ and CD4+ T cell responses was reported.

The immunoSEQ Assay was the method used to sequence TCRbeta CDR3 regions. After extraction, genomic DNA underwent amplification by bias-controlled multiplex PCR, followed by high-throughput sequencing. On the authors' methods: To quantify the absolute abundance of every unique TCRbeta CDR3 region, sequences were collapsed and filtered. T cell fraction was estimated by normalization of TCRbeta template counts to usable DNA, with usable DNA being measured through amplification of reference genes present in all nucleated cells. Repertoire TCRs were annotated as SARS-CoV-2-specific by exact matching of V gene, CDR3 amino acid sequence and J gene to a known reactive TCR set. The reference SARS-CoV-2 TCR set came from MIRA and was filtered for enrichment in COVID-19-positive ImmuneCODE repertoires, removing public or cross-reactive TCRs. Using the MIRA antigens, annotated TCRs were further analysed by specific ORF or by position within an ORF. Breadth was defined as annotated unique rearrangements over total unique productive rearrangements; depth was the summed frequency of those rearrangements. Group comparisons of TCR breadth used two-sided Wilcoxon rank-sum tests. TCRdb's version of the immuneACCESS table is confined to in-frame rearrangements and falls short of the full clone set. An unresolved V gene accounts for under half of the shortfall where checked; the remainder is of unknown origin. V and J calls and clone size follow that table, whereas D and trimming were derived from the DNA. This sample comprises 250,000 to 300,000 clones, 87% of them detected only once. The ten largest make up 3% to 4% of the sample.

The rearranged segments are TRBV25-1 and TRBJ1-2, with the D gene uncertain. Sequenced material: peripheral blood, taken in a trial of Ad26.COV2.S vaccine versus placebo. The clonotype originates from a person aged 18-60 years who received the Ad26.COV2.S COVID-19 vaccine or a placebo. The bases are TGTGCCAGCTCCAGTGACTATGGCTACACCTTC. It specifies CASSSDYGYTF.